The rows below give T cell receptor beta chains drawn from one sample of a study of shared clonotypes between healthy human individuals. Generated by immunoSEQ multiplex PCR, the TCRdb table keeps only in-frame clones and is missing some. The profile shows roughly 640,000 clones, around 97% of them singletons. Input material: naive CD4+ T cells sorted from blood. The origin of the receptors is a young woman in good health. CDR3s include the opening cysteine and the closing phenylalanine or tryptophan. The order of the fields is CDR3 length, D gene, J gene, clone size, V gene, CDR3 DNA, CDR3 protein. A D gene is named only where the DNA matches it firmly. Clone size appears in some rows only: once, few, many, or a class for an expanded clone.

15 | . | TRBJ1-1 | . | TRBV27 | TGTGCCAGCAGTCGCGGGGCCGATTGGGGCACTGAAGCTTTCTTT | CASSRGADWGTEAFF
14 | TRBD2 | TRBJ2-1 | . | TRBV19 | TGTGCCAGTAGTATAACGGGACTAGTAAATGAGCAGTTCTTC | CASSITGLVNEQFF
16 | TRBD1 | TRBJ1-3 | . | TRBV7-7 | TGTGCCAGCAGACCTCTCCAGGGGGCATCAGGAAACACCATATATTTT | CASRPLQGASGNTIYF
16 | TRBD2 | TRBJ2-2 | . | TRBV2 | TGTGCCAGCAGTGAAATTCTAGCGGAGAACACCGGGGAGCTGTTTTTT | CASSEILAENTGELFF
14 | TRBD1 | TRBJ2-7 | . | TRBV27 | TGTGCCAGCAGTGGACAGGGGAGTGGTTACGAGCAGTACTTC | CASSGQGSGYEQYF
14 | . | TRBJ1-1 | . | TRBV5-1 | TGCGCCAGCAGCTTGGACAGGGCTTACACTGAAGCTTTCTTT | CASSLDRAYTEAFF
16 | . | TRBJ1-5 | . | TRBV19 | TGTGCCAGTAGTATAGGGCCGCCGTCTAGCAATCAGCCCCAGCATTTT | CASSIGPPSSNQPQHF
13 | . | TRBJ2-5 | . | TRBV6-6 | TGTGCCAGCAGTTTTTTCAGGGAAGAGACCCAGTACTTC | CASSFFREETQYF
11 | . | TRBJ2-1 | once | TRBV30 | TGTGCCTGGACAAGGAACAATGAGCAGTTCTTC | CAWTRNNEQFF
11 | . | TRBJ2-7 | . | TRBV20-1 | TGCAGTGCCATGGGCCTTTACGAGCAGTACTTC | CSAMGLYEQYF
15 | TRBD2 | TRBJ2-3 | . | TRBV6-5 | TGTGCCAGCAGTATTAGCGGGGGCCGCACAGATACGCAGTATTTT | CASSISGGRTDTQYF
17 | TRBD2 | TRBJ2-7 | . | TRBV10-3 | TGTGCCATCAAGAAGGAGCTAGCGGGAAGTCCCATGTACGAGCAGTACTTC | CAIKKELAGSPMYEQYF
15 | . | TRBJ2-2 | . | TRBV6-5 | TGTGCCAGCAGTTACGACAGGAGGAACACCGGGGAGCTGTTTTTT | CASSYDRRNTGELFF
15 | TRBD2 | TRBJ2-1 | . | TRBV19 | TGTGCCAGTAGTTCCCTAGCGGGAGGGTACAATGAGCAGTTCTTC | CASSSLAGGYNEQFF
15 | . | TRBJ1-1 | . | TRBV15 | TGTGCCACCAGCAGCTTTTTCTCGGCGAACACTGAAGCTTTCTTT | CATSSFFSANTEAFF
16 | TRBD1 | TRBJ2-7 | . | TRBV14 | TGTGCCAGCAGCCATCGCCAAGGACAGGGGGCGTACGAGCAGTACTTC | CASSHRQGQGAYEQYF
17 | . | TRBJ2-6 | . | TRBV5-1 | TGCGCCAGCAGCTCGGCGACAGAATTCTCTGGGGCCAACGTCCTGACTTTC | CASSSATEFSGANVLTF
14 | TRBD1 | TRBJ1-2 | . | TRBV5-1 | TGCGCCAGCAGCCCGACAGGGACGGACTATGGCTACACCTTC | CASSPTGTDYGYTF
16 | TRBD2 | TRBJ2-1 | . | TRBV2 | TGTGCCAGCAGTGGTTATGCGGGAGGGCCTAAGAATGAGCAGTTCTTC | CASSGYAGGPKNEQFF
16 | TRBD2 | TRBJ2-2 | once | TRBV29-1 | TGCAGCGTTGCTGGGTCTAGCGGGAGTAATACCGGGGAGCTGTTTTTT | CSVAGSSGSNTGELFF
14 | . | TRBJ1-5 | . | TRBV18 | TGTGCCAGCTCAATAGGGGCTGGCAATCAGCCCCAGCATTTT | CASSIGAGNQPQHF
13 | . | TRBJ1-5 | . | TRBV19 | TGTGCCAGTACCAGGAACAGATATCAGCCCCAGCATTTT | CASTRNRYQPQHF
15 | TRBD2 | TRBJ2-7 | . | TRBV7-2 | TGTGCCAGCAGCTTACTAGCGGGTAAAAACTACGAGCAGTACTTC | CASSLLAGKNYEQYF
12 | . | TRBJ2-3 | . | TRBV11-2 | TGTGCCAGCAGCTTAGGGACAGATACGCAGTATTTT | CASSLGTDTQYF
14 | . | TRBJ1-3 | . | TRBV2 | TGTGCCAGCAACCTTTTAGTCTCTGGAAACACCATATATTTT | CASNLLVSGNTIYF
12 | . | TRBJ2-2 | . | TRBV7-8 | TGTGCCAGCGGCCCTCTTGTAGGGGAGCTGTTTTTT | CASGPLVGELFF
19 | TRBD1 | TRBJ1-5 | . | TRBV18 | TGTGCCAGCTCACAGCGGACAGGGTCGATCGCGGGGCAATATCAGCCCCAGCATTTT | CASSQRTGSIAGQYQPQHF
11 | . | TRBJ2-5 | . | TRBV18 | TGTGCCAGCTCACCCGAAGAGACCCAGTACTTC | CASSPEETQYF
16 | TRBD1 | TRBJ1-1 | . | TRBV7-9 | TGTGCCAGCAGCTTAGCAGGGGGCGTGGGAGACACTGAAGCTTTCTTT | CASSLAGGVGDTEAFF
14 | . | TRBJ1-1 | . | TRBV11-3 | TGTGCCAGCAGCCCCCGATTGGCGGGGGACAAAGCTTTCTTT | CASSPRLAGDKAFF
14 | . | TRBJ2-7 | . | TRBV7-8 | TGTGCCAGCAGCGCACAGGGCCATGCCTACGAGCAGTACTTC | CASSAQGHAYEQYF
11 | . | TRBJ1-1 | . | TRBV30 | TGTGCCTGCGAATCAGGGTTCCGGGCTTTCTTT | CACESGFRAFF
16 | TRBD2 | TRBJ2-3 | . | TRBV5-4 | TGTGCCAGCAGCCTACGACTAGCGGGAAACACAGATACGCAGTATTTT | CASSLRLAGNTDTQYF
18 | TRBD2 | TRBJ2-1 | . | TRBV9 | TGTGCCAGCAGCTCCATTAGCGGGAGGGTTAGCTCCTACAATGAGCAGTTCTTC | CASSSISGRVSSYNEQFF
14 | . | TRBJ1-1 | . | TRBV6-1 | TGTGCCAGCAGGAAACAGGCTGACGGCACTGAAGCTTTCTTT | CASRKQADGTEAFF
17 | TRBD2 | TRBJ2-3 | . | TRBV7-2 | TGTGCCAGCAGCTACGGACTAGCTCCAGTTGGCACAGATACGCAGTATTTT | CASSYGLAPVGTDTQYF
15 | . | TRBJ2-7 | . | TRBV14 | TGTGCCAGCAGCTGGGGCGAGGGAAGGTGGGCCGAGCAGTACTTC | CASSWGEGRWAEQYF
11 | . | TRBJ1-1 | . | TRBV7-9 | TGTGCCAGCAGCTCTGGTAGGATAGCTTTCTTT | CASSSGRIAFF
11 | . | TRBJ2-2 | . | TRBV6-1 | TGTGCCAGCAGTGACTGTTCGGAGCTGTTTTTT | CASSDCSELFF
15 | . | TRBJ2-1 | . | TRBV28 | TGTGCCGCGTTAGGGGGGGTAAGCTCCTACAATGAGCAGTTCTTC | CAALGGVSSYNEQFF
15 | TRBD1 | TRBJ2-5 | . | TRBV11-2 | TGTGCCAGCAGCTTAGTTCGACAGGGGGGGGAGACCCAGTACTTC | CASSLVRQGGETQYF
14 | TRBD2 | TRBJ2-1 | . | TRBV11-3 | TGTGCCAGCAGCTTATCCGGGAGGGTTAATGAGCAGTTCTTC | CASSLSGRVNEQFF
16 | TRBD2 | TRBJ2-2 | . | TRBV5-1 | TGCGCCAGCAGCTCTTGGACTAGCGGTAACACCGGGGAGCTGTTTTTT | CASSSWTSGNTGELFF
13 | . | TRBJ1-1 | . | TRBV10-3 | TGTGCCATCACTCCGGACCCGAACACTGAAGCTTTCTTT | CAITPDPNTEAFF
14 | . | TRBJ2-7 | . | TRBV30 | TGTGCCTGGAAGCAGCACACTCTCTCCTACGAGCAGTACTTC | CAWKQHTLSYEQYF
15 | TRBD1 | TRBJ1-5 | . | TRBV6-1 | TGTGCCAGCAAGGAGTCGACAGGGTTCAATCAGCCCCAGCATTTT | CASKESTGFNQPQHF
14 | TRBD1 | TRBJ2-7 | . | TRBV11-3 | TGTGCCAGCAGCTTATCCGGGACAGGGGGCGAGCAGTACTTC | CASSLSGTGGEQYF
16 | TRBD2 | TRBJ2-1 | . | TRBV7-2 | TGTGCCAGCAGCCCTAGCGAGAGACTAGCGGGAAGGGAGCAGTTCTTC | CASSPSERLAGREQFF